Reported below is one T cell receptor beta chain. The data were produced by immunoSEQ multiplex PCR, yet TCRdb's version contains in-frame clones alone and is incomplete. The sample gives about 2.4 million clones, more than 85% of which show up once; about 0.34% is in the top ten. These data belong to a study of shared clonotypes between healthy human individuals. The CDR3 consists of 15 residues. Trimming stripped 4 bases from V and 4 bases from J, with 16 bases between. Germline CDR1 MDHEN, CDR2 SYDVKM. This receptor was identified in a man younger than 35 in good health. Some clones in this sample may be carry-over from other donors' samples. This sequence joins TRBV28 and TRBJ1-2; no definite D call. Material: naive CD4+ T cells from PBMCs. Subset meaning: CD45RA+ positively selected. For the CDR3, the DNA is TGTGCCAGCAGTTCGCCCAGTGAGGTGGCCTATGGCTACACCTTC. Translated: CASSSPSEVAYGYTF.